A single sample gave rise to the 25 T cell receptor beta chains below, sequenced in a study of blood T cell repertoires in COVID-19. Data came from immunoSEQ multiplex PCR; TCRdb stores just in-frame clones and leaves some out. The sample comprises approximately 140,000 clones, roughly 88% of which are singletons, and approximately 2.3% rests with the top ten. Specimen: peripheral blood. The receptor set was obtained from a man in his 70s with active COVID-19.

The chain is built from TRBV28 and TRBJ2-7, with 7 bases aligning to TRBD2. The junction had 9 bases not matched to a gene; V was cut back by 8 bases and J by 5 bases. Germline loops: CDR1 MDHEN, CDR2 SYDVKM. CDR3 length: 13 residues. DNA for the CDR3: TGTGCCAGCGTACAGAGCGGGAACCACGAGCAGTACTTC. Translating it yields CASVQSGNHEQYF.

The chain links TRBV2 to TRBJ2-7; D is possibly TRBD1 (6 bases). The CDR3 has 14 amino acids. V was shortened by 7 bases and J by 3 bases, with 16 bases between the two germline ends. In germline, CDR1 is SNHLY, CDR2 FYNNEI. CDR3 residues: CASTSSDRDYEQYF. Written as DNA, the CDR3 is TGTGCCAGCACGTCCTCGGACAGAGACTACGAGCAGTACTTC.

The chain has TRBV9 and TRBJ2-3, with D tentatively TRBD1 (5 bases). V lost 4 bases to trimming and J lost 0 bases, with 12 bases between them. This CDR3 is built from 15 residues. Germline-derived CDR1 and CDR2 are SGDLS and YYNGEE. The CDR3 nucleotides are TGTGCCAGCAGCCCCAGGCAGGGAAGCACAGATACGCAGTATTTT. Its protein is CASSPRQGSTDTQYF.

The V call is TRBV5-1, the J call TRBJ2-4; TRBD1 aligns across 9 bases. V lost 4 bases to trimming and J lost 9 bases; unmatched junction nucleotides: 5. CDR1 and CDR2 from the germline V gene are SGHRS and YFSETQ. This CDR3 contains 13 residues. As DNA, the CDR3 is TGCGCCAGCAGCAAGGGACAGGGTGCCATTCAGTACTTC. This sequence encodes CASSKGQGAIQYF. The full variable domain, rest sourced from reference TRBV5-1 and TRBJ2-4, is KAGVTQTPRYLIKTRGQQVTLSCSPISGHRSVSWYQQTPGQGLQFLFEYFSETQRNKGNFPGRFSGRQFSNSRSEMNVSTLELGDSALYLCASSKGQGAIQYFGAGTRLSVL.

The gene calls are TRBV20-1 and TRBJ1-4; D is ambiguous. Trimming left V 3 bases short and J 0 bases short, with 8 bases between. CDR1 DFQATT and CDR2 SNEGSKA come from the germline V gene (reference sequence). This CDR3 has 14 amino acids. In DNA form, the CDR3 reads TGCAGTGCTAGTGGTCCTTCAACTAATGAAAAACTGTTTTTT. Protein product: CSASGPSTNEKLFF.

V and J are TRBV28 and TRBJ1-5, with 9 bases matching TRBD1. CDR1 and CDR2 from the germline V gene are MDHEN and SYDVKM. J gave up 8 bases and V 6 bases, and 11 bases lay outside the gene matches. The CDR3 has 15 residues. Here the CDR3 DNA reads TGTGCCAGCAGGCATGCGGACAGGGGTGTCGAGCCCCAGCATTTT. Protein sequence: CASRHADRGVEPQHF.

This clone was observed a single time. V is TRBV6-5 and J is TRBJ1-1; 10 bases fit TRBD1. The CDR3 runs 13 residues. Germline V gene lookup returns CDR1 MNHEY and CDR2 SVGAGI. The ends lost 5 bases at V and 6 bases at J; junction bases unmatched: 3. The CDR3, as DNA: TGTGCCAGCAGTATCGGACAGGGGGCTGAAGCTTTCTTT. It is translated as CASSIGQGAEAFF.

V is TRBV6-5 and J is TRBJ1-4, with 7 positions matching TRBD1. The CDR3 has 14 amino acids. Unmatched junction bases numbered 7, after V lost 6 bases and J lost 6 bases. The germline CDR1 and CDR2 sequences are MNHEY and SVGAGI. As DNA, the CDR3 is TGTGCCAGCAGCCGTAGACAGGGAGATGAAAAACTGTTTTTT. Amino acids: CASSRRQGDEKLFF.

This rearrangement joins TRBV27 to TRBJ2-5; the D gene is possibly TRBD2 (6 bases). V lost 5 bases and J lost 5, with 6 bases in between. There are 11 residues in the CDR3. CDR1 is MNHEY, CDR2 SMNVEV, per germline (reference sequence). The CDR3, as DNA: TGTGCCAGCAGTGGGGGGGAGACCCAGTACTTC. It yields the protein CASSGGETQYF.

V and J are TRBV19 and TRBJ2-2, with 10 nucleotides matching TRBD2. The CDR3 runs to 16 residues. Per the germline V gene, CDR1 is LNHDA and CDR2 is SQIVND (reference sequence). The junction had 7 bases not matched to a gene; V was cut back by 6 bases and J by 3 bases. CDR3 sequence (DNA): TGTGCCAGTAGAAAAGGACTAGCGGAATACACCGGGGAGCTGTTTTTT. This encodes CASRKGLAEYTGELFF.

The chain is built from TRBV11-2 and TRBJ1-3, with 8 bases that match TRBD1. The CDR3 has 16 amino acids. The V gene's germline CDR1 is SGHAT and CDR2 FQNNGV. Losses at the gene ends were 5 bases for V and 0 bases for J; bases not matched to a gene: 6. The CDR3 spells CASSHPGTGSGNTIYF. In DNA, the CDR3 is TGTGCCAGCAGCCACCCCGGGACAGGCTCTGGAAACACCATATATTTT. Drawing the rest from reference TRBV11-2 and TRBJ1-3, the complete variable domain is EAGVAQSPRYKIIEKRQSVAFWCNPISGHATLYWYQQILGQGPKLLIQFQNNGVVDDSQLPKDRFSAERLKGVDSTLKIQPAKLEDSAVYLCASSHPGTGSGNTIYFGEGSWLTVV.

The chain is built from TRBV27 and TRBJ2-1; D may be TRBD2 (6 bases). V was pared by 2 bases and J by 1 base, with 9 bases between. The germline V gene encodes CDR1 MNHEY and CDR2 SMNVEV (reference sequence). The CDR3 has 15 residues. This CDR3 is CASSLGTFSYNEQFF. CDR3 nucleotides: TGTGCCAGCAGTTTAGGGACTTTTTCCTACAATGAGCAGTTCTTC.

This clone showed up just once. This chain links TRBV6-6 with TRBJ2-1; TRBD2 is a possible D gene (5 bases). The germline V gene encodes CDR1 MNHNY and CDR2 SVGAGI (reference sequence). The length of the CDR3 is 15 residues. V dropped 0 bases and J dropped 0 bases, with 6 bases sitting between them. In DNA form, the CDR3 reads TGTGCCAGCAGTTACTCGAGCGGCTCCTACAATGAGCAGTTCTTC. Translated: CASSYSSGSYNEQFF.

The chain carries TRBV6-2 or TRBV6-3 and TRBJ2-1; 12 positions agree with TRBD2. Germline V gives CDR1 MNHEY, CDR2 SVGEGT. The junction had 7 bases not matched to a gene; V was cut back by 2 bases and J by 8 bases. The CDR3 is made up of 16 amino acids. The CDR3, as DNA: TGTGCCAGCAGTTACGCTAGCGGGAGGGGCAGGGATGAGCAGTTCTTC. It translates to CASSYASGRGRDEQFF.

This sequence joins TRBV2 and TRBJ2-3; 11 positions agree with TRBD1. The junction had 4 bases not matched to a gene; V was cut back by 3 bases and J by 5 bases. The CDR3 length is 15 residues. Germline V gives CDR1 SNHLY, CDR2 FYNNEI. The CDR3 DNA follows: TGTGCCAGCAGTGAGGGGACAGGGGGAGAAGATACGCAGTATTTT. Translated, it gives CASSEGTGGEDTQYF.

This clone turned up a few times. The chain has TRBV3-1 (or the pseudogene TRBV3-2) and TRBJ1-6; no reliable D call. Between the trimmed V and J ends, which lost 0 bases and 10 bases, there was a span of 16 bases. Germline CDR1 reads LGHDT; CDR2 reads YNNKEL (reference sequence). The CDR3 spans 16 residues. This CDR3 is CASSQDMAAGRSPLHF. The DNA of the CDR3 is TGTGCCAGCAGCCAAGATATGGCGGCGGGTCGGTCACCCCTCCACTTT.

The chain uses TRBV5-1 and TRBJ1-1; TRBD1 agrees at 9 bases. J gave up 1 base and V 4 bases, and 8 bases lay outside the gene matches. This CDR3 has 16 amino acids. Germline CDR1 and CDR2: SGHRS and YFSETQ. CDR3 sequence: CASSISPGQGNTEAFF. Written as DNA, the CDR3 is TGCGCCAGCAGCATTTCGCCGGGACAGGGGAACACTGAAGCTTTCTTT.

The chain has TRBV9 and TRBJ1-1; D gene ambiguous. The CDR3 runs 13 residues. The germline gives CDR1 SGDLS, CDR2 YYNGEE. Between the trimmed V and J ends, which lost 3 bases and 3 bases, there was a span of 9 bases. CDR3 bases: TGTGCCAGCAGCGGTCGGGTGGACACTGAAGCTTTCTTT. Its protein is CASSGRVDTEAFF.

The genes are TRBV10-2 and TRBJ1-2; TRBD1 agrees at 8 bases. The V and J ends lost 5 bases and 2 bases, in that order; junction bases with no gene match: 4. CDR1 WSHSY and CDR2 SAAADI come from the germline V gene. The CDR3 length is 14 residues. The CDR3, as DNA: TGCGCCAGCAGTTGGGACAGGTTGAACTATGGCTACACCTTC. Its translation is CASSWDRLNYGYTF.

This clone has a single count. This chain links TRBV11-2 with TRBJ2-2; 7 nucleotides line up with TRBD2. The length of the CDR3 is 18 residues. CDR1 is SGHAT, CDR2 FQNNGV, per germline. Germline trimming cut 7 bases from V and 8 bases from J; bases unmatched to any gene: 22. CDR3 sequence reads: CASIEESQASGRGGELFF. CDR3 sequence (DNA): TGTGCCAGCATCGAAGAGTCGCAAGCTAGCGGTCGGGGGGGGGAGCTGTTTTTT.

The J gene is TRBJ2-3, the V gene TRBV20-1, with a tentative D call TRBD2 (6 bases). Germline CDR1 and CDR2: DFQATT and SNEGSKA (reference sequence). V lost 3 bases and J lost 1, with 11 bases in between. The CDR3 is made up of 14 amino acids. The CDR3: CSASPGSGTDTQYF. CDR3 nucleotide sequence: TGCAGTGCTAGTCCCGGGAGTGGCACAGATACGCAGTATTTT.

This chain connects TRBV7-6 to TRBJ2-2; 7 positions match TRBD1. V shed 5 bases, J shed 7 bases, and the junction held 7 bases outside the gene matches. CDR1 and CDR2 (germline): SGHVS, FNYEAQ. The CDR3 has 14 residues. The CDR3: CASSATGLGGELFF. The DNA of the CDR3 is TGTGCCAGCAGCGCGACAGGGCTCGGCGGGGAGCTGTTTTTT.

This chain uses TRBV29-1 with TRBJ1-1, with 8 nucleotides matching TRBD1. This CDR3 contains 12 residues. V lost 7 bases and J lost 5; bases outside the gene matches: 6. Germline CDR1 is SQVTM and CDR2 is ANQGSEA. The chain's CDR3 is CSGMRQGTEAFF. The CDR3 nucleotides read TGCAGCGGAATGAGACAGGGGACTGAAGCTTTCTTT.

The chain combines TRBV28 with TRBJ2-7; TRBD2 aligns across 10 bases. J lost 3 bases, V lost 2 bases, and 10 bases had no gene match. CDR3 length equals 17 residues. The germline V gene encodes CDR1 MDHEN and CDR2 SYDVKM. CDR3 in amino acids: CASSLVKAGGPGYEQYF. The CDR3 DNA is TGTGCCAGCAGTTTAGTTAAAGCGGGAGGGCCAGGCTACGAGCAGTACTTC.

V usage is TRBV29-1 and J usage is TRBJ2-2, with D perhaps TRBD2 (5 bases). Looked up from germline, CDR1 is SQVTM and CDR2 is ANQGSEA. CDR3 size: 12 residues. With 4 bases removed from V and 7 bases from J, the gap between germline ends came to 10 bases. DNA for the CDR3: TGCAGCGTTGTGTCGGGGAACGGGGAGCTGTTTTTT. This translates into CSVVSGNGELFF.